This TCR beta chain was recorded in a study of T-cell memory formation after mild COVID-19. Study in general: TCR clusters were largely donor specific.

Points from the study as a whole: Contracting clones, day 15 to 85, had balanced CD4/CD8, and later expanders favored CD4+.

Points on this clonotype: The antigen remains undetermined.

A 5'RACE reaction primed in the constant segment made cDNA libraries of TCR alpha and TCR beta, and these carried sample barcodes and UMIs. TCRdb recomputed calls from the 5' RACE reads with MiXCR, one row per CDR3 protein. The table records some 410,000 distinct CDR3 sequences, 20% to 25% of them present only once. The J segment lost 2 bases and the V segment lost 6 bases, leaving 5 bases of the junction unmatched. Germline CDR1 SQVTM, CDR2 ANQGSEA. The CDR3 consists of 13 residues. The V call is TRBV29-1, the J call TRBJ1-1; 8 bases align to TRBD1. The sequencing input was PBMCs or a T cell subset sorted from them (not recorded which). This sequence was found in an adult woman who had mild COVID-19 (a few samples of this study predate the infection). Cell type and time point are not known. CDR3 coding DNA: TGCAGCGTCCTACAGGGGGAAAACACTGAAGCTTTCTTT. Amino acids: CSVLQGENTEAFF.